This entry is about one TCR beta chain. The target antigen is unknown. Next came a second PCR, run for about 6 to 11 cycles, which used a sample-barcoded 5' primer along with a J-beta primer mix. One entry per CDR3 protein, called by TCRdb with MiXCR from the 5' RACE reads. The sample has fewer than 800,000 distinct CDR3 sequences; around 48% are singletons. V was trimmed by 3 bases and J by 5 bases, leaving 16 bases between them. Germline V CDR1 and CDR2: LGHNA, YNFKEQ. The CDR3 is 15 amino acids. The data originate from a study of blood T cells in healthy people across ages. PBMCs numbering at least 7 million were isolated per sample. Study-wide results and limits: There were more naive CD4+ cells and higher diversity in long-lived donors than in aged donors. Estimates of total diversity, which came from one million sequenced T cells, were considered to be underestimates. Strongly correlated with naive T cell percentage was TCR beta diversity.

Sequencing was performed on blood. The chain is built from TRBV4-2 and TRBJ1-1; D may be TRBD1 (5 bases). This TCR derives from a woman in her fifties or sixties in good health. The CDR3 nucleotides read TGTGCCAGCAGCCACCCACAGGAGGATGGGACTGAAGCTTTCTTT. It encodes CASSHPQEDGTEAFF.